The 12 T cell receptor beta chains given below trace back to one sample, sequenced in a study of response to subunit inactivated influenza vaccine. One entry per CDR3 protein, called by TCRdb with MiXCR from the RT-PCR reads. The sample holds roughly 540,000 distinct CDR3 sequences; roughly 23% are singletons and the top ten take about 3%. The same sample was also used in a study of T cells expressing NK-cell markers. That report adds: UMI-tagged 5'RACE template switching yielded the TCR beta cDNA.

This specimen consisted of CD4+ T cells sorted from PBMCs, obtained approximately 12 days after vaccination. These receptors originate from a man aged 45 to 65 who received an inactivated influenza vaccine.

The chain links TRBV5-1 to TRBJ2-7; 7 positions match TRBD1. The CDR3 contains 15 residues. The V gene end was trimmed by 4 bases and the J gene end by 5 bases; junction bases not matched to a gene: 12. The germline CDR1 and CDR2 sequences are SGHRS and YFSETQ. The CDR3 region is CASSLKTGPQDEQYF. The DNA of the CDR3 is TGCGCCAGCAGCCTTAAGACAGGGCCTCAGGACGAGCAGTACTTC.

The V call is TRBV11-2, the J call TRBJ2-1; 7 bases are a match to TRBD2. The CDR3 consists of 14 residues. J was trimmed by 10 bases and V by 8 bases; bases with no gene match: 14. Germline V gives CDR1 SGHAT, CDR2 FQNNGV. The CDR3 loop reads CASGGTGGSGEQFF. DNA of the CDR3: TGTGCCAGCGGGGGGACGGGAGGCTCTGGGGAGCAGTTCTTC.

This clonotype was recorded at least ten times. The chain combines TRBV6-1 with TRBJ1-2; D is possibly TRBD1 (6 bases). This CDR3 has 13 amino acids. Germline assignment: CDR1 MNHNS and CDR2 SASEGT. Trimming stripped 6 bases from V and 4 bases from J, with 12 bases between. The CDR3 DNA sequence: TGTGCCAGCAGCGCAGGGGAGGTCTATGGCTACACCTTC. It is translated as CASSAGEVYGYTF.

The sample holds one count of this clonotype. The chain is built from TRBV7-2 and TRBJ2-5; 11 bases agree with TRBD1. This CDR3 spans 14 amino acids. Germline V gene lookup returns CDR1 SGHTA and CDR2 FQGNSA. V trimming: 6 bases; J trimming: 4 bases; junction bases outside the gene matches: 4. The CDR3: CASRADRGRETQYF. In DNA form, the CDR3 reads TGTGCCAGCAGGGCGGACAGGGGGCGAGAGACCCAGTACTTC.

This clonotype was observed a handful of times. The chain links TRBV2 to TRBJ1-4, with 9 bases that match TRBD1. The CDR3 extends over 15 amino acids. Germline V CDR1 and CDR2: SNHLY, FYNNEI. The trim removed 7 bases at V and 0 bases at J, leaving 3 bases unmatched. The DNA for the CDR3 is TGTGCCAGCATGCGGACAGGGGCAACTAATGAAAAACTGTTTTTT. The encoded protein is CASMRTGATNEKLFF.

This chain connects TRBV11-1 to TRBJ2-3; D unresolved. This CDR3 has 15 residues. Trimming took off 0 bases at V and 0 bases at J, with 7 bases between the two ends. Germline lookup yields CDR1 SGHAT and CDR2 FQDESV (reference sequence). CDR3 region: CASSLAKSSTDTQYF. The DNA for the CDR3 is TGTGCCAGCAGCTTAGCGAAGAGTAGCACAGATACGCAGTATTTT.

The V gene is TRBV7-2, the J gene TRBJ2-3; D remains unclear. The length of the CDR3 is 13 residues. V lost 5 bases and J 1 base, leaving 7 bases between the germline ends. Germline CDR1 SGHTA, CDR2 FQGNSA. The CDR3, as DNA: TGTGCCAGCAGCGCACAGCGCACAGATACGCAGTATTTT. Protein product: CASSAQRTDTQYF.

The J gene is TRBJ2-1, the V gene TRBV10-3, with 9 bases that match TRBD1. V shed 6 bases, J shed 8 bases, and the junction held 2 bases outside the gene matches. This CDR3 has 12 residues. Germline values: CDR1 ENHRY, CDR2 SYGVKD. The CDR3 is CAISRQGDEQFF. CDR3 sequence (DNA): TGTGCCATCAGCCGACAGGGGGATGAGCAGTTCTTC.

This clonotype has just a few counts. The chain has TRBV7-2 and TRBJ1-1; D ambiguous. The CDR3 runs to 12 residues. The V gene's germline CDR1 is SGHTA and CDR2 FQGNSA. V was trimmed by 8 bases and J by 0 bases, leaving 7 bases between them. The CDR3 sequence: CASAHLNTEAFF. DNA of the CDR3: TGTGCCAGCGCGCACCTGAACACTGAAGCTTTCTTT.

This clonotype was detected many times. This rearrangement joins TRBV12-3 or TRBV12-4 to TRBJ2-3, with TRBD2 as a possible D gene (6 bases). CDR3 length: 16 residues. Trimming removed 7 bases from V and 0 bases from J, with 17 bases in between. The CDR3 coding sequence is TGTGCCAGCAATCCTCGGGGGTCTAGGAGCACAGATACGCAGTATTTT. This sequence encodes CASNPRGSRSTDTQYF.

The table lists this clonotype with a few counts. The chain uses TRBV29-1 and TRBJ2-6; D gene ambiguous. CDR3 length equals 13 residues. Germline V gives CDR1 SQVTM, CDR2 ANQGSEA. Trimming removed 4 bases at V and 4 bases at J, with 8 bases between. The CDR3 spells CSVGVRGANVLTF. CDR3 bases: TGCAGCGTTGGGGTTCGAGGGGCCAACGTCCTGACTTTC.

This clonotype was detected many times. This chain joins TRBV12-3 or TRBV12-4 and TRBJ2-1; 11 bases map to TRBD1. The CDR3 has 15 residues. The ends lost 4 bases at V and 10 bases at J; junction bases unmatched: 9. CDR3 residues: CASSWPGQGGREQFF. The CDR3 DNA is TGTGCCAGCAGTTGGCCGGGACAGGGGGGTCGGGAGCAGTTCTTC.